Each of the 21 T cell receptor beta chains below was sequenced from the same sample in a study of PD-L1 blockade in urothelial cancer. Using immunoSEQ multiplex PCR, the repertoire was profiled, and TCRdb retains in-frame clones only, with some absent. Altogether more than 35,000 clones are present, approximately 34% being singletons, with the ten largest covering more than 8.5%. The source was tumor tissue, collected before atezolizumab (anti-PD-L1) treatment. The source is a man aged 60 to 69 with urothelial cancer.

The V gene is TRBV30, the J gene TRBJ1-5; tentatively, D is TRBD1 (6 bases). The CDR3 is 14 residues long. Germline CDR1 GTSNPN, CDR2 SVGIG (reference sequence). The V end lost 3 bases, the J end lost 2 bases, and 11 bases lay between the germline ends. In nucleotides, the CDR3 is TGTGCCTGGAGCCCAGGGACACGCAATCAGCCCCAGCATTTT. This gives the protein CAWSPGTRNQPQHF. Variable domain in full (rest from reference TRBV30 and TRBJ1-5): SQTIHQWPATLVQPVGSPLSLECTVEGTSNPNLYWYRQAAGRGLQLLFYSVGIGQISSEVPQNLSASRPQDRQFILSSKKLLLSDSGFYLCAWSPGTRNQPQHFGDGTRLSIL.

V usage is TRBV28 and J usage is TRBJ2-7; the D is unclear. The V end lost 3 bases, the J end lost 4 bases, and 16 bases lay between the germline ends. The CDR3 sequence is 15 residues long. Germline V gives CDR1 MDHEN, CDR2 SYDVKM. The CDR3 DNA sequence: TGTGCCAGCAGTTTCCGCGGCCACGAAGGGTACGAGCAGTACTTC. This codes for CASSFRGHEGYEQYF.

The sample holds a few counts of this clone. The chain links TRBV11-3 to TRBJ1-5; the D gene is possibly TRBD1 (5 bases). Between the trimmed V and J ends, which lost 2 bases and 4 bases, there was a span of 12 bases. The germline V gene has CDR1 SGHNT and CDR2 YENEEA. The CDR3 contains 15 residues. This chain's CDR3 is CASSLSGRGNQPQHF. The CDR3 nucleotides are TGTGCCAGCAGCTTATCGGGGCGAGGGAATCAGCCCCAGCATTTT.

The chain is built from TRBV19 and TRBJ1-1; no firm D call. Germline assignment: CDR1 LNHDA and CDR2 SQIVND (reference sequence). The V gene lost 1 base and the J gene lost 4 bases, with 10 bases spanning the gap. This CDR3 has 14 amino acids. In nucleotides, the CDR3 is TGTGCCAGTAGTATAGGACCGGGGAGCACTGAAGCTTTCTTT. It codes for CASSIGPGSTEAFF. Full variable domain (missing parts from reference TRBV19 and TRBJ1-1): DGGITQSPKYLFRKEGQNVTLSCEQNLNHDAMYWYRQDPGQGLRLIYYSQIVNDFQKGDIAEGYSVSREKKESFPLTVTSAQKNPTAFYLCASSIGPGSTEAFFGQGTRLTVV.

The chain links TRBV29-1 to TRBJ2-5; D could derive from TRBD1 or TRBD2 (5 bases each). Germline assignment: CDR1 SQVTM and CDR2 ANQGSEA. The V and J ends lost 4 bases and 2 bases respectively, with 17 bases between them. The CDR3 covers 15 residues. This CDR3 is CSVVEAGWEQETQYF. The CDR3 DNA reads as TGCAGCGTTGTGGAGGCAGGGTGGGAGCAAGAGACCCAGTACTTC.

This sequence joins TRBV28 and TRBJ2-3; D not certain. Trimming pared 5 bases from V and 2 bases from J, leaving 5 bases between. The V gene's germline CDR1 is MDHEN and CDR2 SYDVKM. The CDR3 runs to 12 residues. The CDR3 DNA reads as TGTGCCAGCAGTCTACCCACAGATACGCAGTATTTT. Translating gives CASSLPTDTQYF.

Only a few counts were recorded for this clone. The chain has TRBV30 and TRBJ2-6; TRBD1 matches at 10 bases. Germline loops: CDR1 GTSNPN, CDR2 SVGIG (reference sequence). The junction had 16 bases not matched to a gene; V was cut back by 8 bases and J by 0 bases. The CDR3 covers 19 residues. CDR3 DNA sequence: TGTGCCGCCGGACAGGGGGACCATCAAGAAAACTCTGGGGCCAACGTCCTGACTTTC. This encodes CAAGQGDHQENSGANVLTF.

This clone has a handful of counts. The rearrangement uses TRBV6-8 and TRBJ1-4, with D tentatively TRBD1 (5 bases). The germline gives CDR1 MNHGY, CDR2 SAAAGT. The V gene lost 10 bases and the J gene lost 3 bases, with 18 bases spanning the gap. The CDR3 covers 15 residues. CDR3 sequence: CAISAGTGPNEKLFF. The CDR3 nucleotides are TGTGCCATCAGCGCCGGGACGGGCCCTAATGAAAAACTGTTTTTT.

The chain has TRBV28 and TRBJ1-2; D uncertain. Trimming removed 6 bases from V and 3 bases from J, with 23 bases in between. Looked up from germline, CDR1 is MDHEN and CDR2 is SYDVKM. This CDR3 has 17 residues. The CDR3 coding sequence is TGTGCCAGCAGGGCCTTCAAATCTCCACGCCTCTACTATGGCTACACCTTC. It yields the protein CASRAFKSPRLYYGYTF.

This clone was seen only a few times. The chain links TRBV5-1 to TRBJ1-2; D is ambiguous. The CDR3 is 15 residues long. Trimming pared 1 base from V and 5 bases from J, leaving 15 bases between. Germline-derived CDR1 and CDR2 are SGHRS and YFSETQ. CDR3 in amino acids: CASSLRSDNPYGYTF. The CDR3 DNA is TGCGCCAGCAGCTTGCGGAGCGATAACCCGTATGGCTACACCTTC.

This chain links TRBV28 with TRBJ2-1, with TRBD2 identical over 14 bases. The CDR3 contains 15 residues. Germline V gives CDR1 MDHEN, CDR2 SYDVKM. The V segment lost 10 bases and the J segment 3 bases; nucleotides outside the gene matches: 5. This chain's CDR3 is CATLGTSGSYNEQFF. The CDR3 DNA sequence: TGTGCCACCCTAGGGACTAGCGGGAGCTACAATGAGCAGTTCTTC.

This clone came up a few times. The genes are TRBV9 and TRBJ1-1, with D hard to call. V was clipped by 5 bases and J by 3 bases, with 8 bases between them. Germline V gene lookup returns CDR1 SGDLS and CDR2 YYNGEE. This CDR3 has 12 residues. Here the CDR3 DNA reads TGTGCCAGCAGTGAGCTCGACACTGAAGCTTTCTTT. This translates into CASSELDTEAFF.

This clone was observed a few times. The rearrangement links TRBV6-8 to TRBJ1-5, with a weak D call TRBD1 (5 bases). CDR3 length equals 14 residues. Germline lookup yields CDR1 MNHGY and CDR2 SAAAGT. The germline V and J ends were trimmed by 6 bases and 5 bases, with 14 bases remaining between them. CDR3 residues: CASSDRQSDQPQHF. DNA for the CDR3: TGTGCCAGCAGCGATAGACAGTCCGATCAGCCCCAGCATTTT.

The chain links TRBV10-3 to TRBJ2-3; weak D call: TRBD2 (6 bases). Trimming cost V 7 bases and J 4 bases, with 15 bases left between them. CDR1 is ENHRY, CDR2 SYGVKD, per germline. CDR3 length: 14 residues. The CDR3 DNA reads TGTGCCATCACAGCTTTAGGGGAGGCAGATACGCAGTATTTT. Translated, it gives CAITALGEADTQYF.

This clone has only a few counts. The V and J genes are TRBV9 and TRBJ2-1; D is possibly TRBD2 (6 bases). V dropped 0 bases and J dropped 4 bases, with 14 bases sitting between them. The germline V gene has CDR1 SGDLS and CDR2 YYNGEE. The CDR3 is made up of 16 amino acids. CDR3 sequence reads: CASSVGVGSGYNEQFF. CDR3 nucleotides: TGTGCCAGCAGCGTAGGGGTTGGAAGCGGGTACAATGAGCAGTTCTTC.

A few counts support this clone. This chain joins TRBV13 and TRBJ1-4, with 7 bases lining up with TRBD1. Per the germline V gene, CDR1 is PRHDT and CDR2 is FYEKMQ (reference sequence). This CDR3 has 15 amino acids. V shed 6 bases and J 7 bases; nucleotides not matched to a gene: 11. The CDR3 nucleotides are TGTGCCAGCAGAGAGTTGGAGGGGGCGAGTGAAAAACTGTTTTTT. This translates into CASRELEGASEKLFF.

This clone turned up a few times. The V gene is TRBV30, the J gene TRBJ1-3; maybe TRBD1 (5 bases). The CDR3 consists of 15 residues. The germline gives CDR1 GTSNPN, CDR2 SVGIG (reference sequence). V lost 0 bases and J lost 2, with 11 bases in between. Written as DNA, the CDR3 is TGTGCCTGGAGTGTAAACAGGATCACTGGAAACACCATATATTTT. It codes for CAWSVNRITGNTIYF.

J is TRBJ2-1 and V is TRBV18; 9 bases line up with TRBD1. There are 15 residues in the CDR3. With 4 bases clipped from V and 8 bases from J, the junction kept 9 bases outside the gene matches. Germline V gene sequence: CDR1 KGHSH, CDR2 LQKENI. The CDR3: CASSRSGTGLDEQFF. In nucleotides, the CDR3 is TGTGCCAGCTCACGCTCCGGGACAGGGCTGGATGAGCAGTTCTTC.

This clone has a handful of counts. The V call is TRBV15, the J call TRBJ2-7, with 7 bases fitting TRBD2. The germline V gene encodes CDR1 LNHNV and CDR2 YYDKDF (reference sequence). The CDR3 runs to 16 residues. The V and J ends lost 0 bases and 2 bases, in that order; junction bases with no gene match: 7. The CDR3 DNA is TGTGCCACCAGCAGAGACGGGGAGCGGGGCACCTACGAGCAGTACTTC. Protein product: CATSRDGERGTYEQYF.

The chain carries TRBV19 and TRBJ2-1; D possibly corresponds to TRBD2 (6 bases). CDR1 is LNHDA and CDR2 is SQIVND in the germline V gene (reference sequence). Trimming removed 6 bases at V and 0 bases at J, with 18 bases between. This CDR3 region has 17 residues. The CDR3 here is CASRAGSSLSSYNEQFF. CDR3 nucleotides: TGTGCCAGTAGGGCCGGGAGCTCGCTGAGCTCCTACAATGAGCAGTTCTTC. The full variable domain, completed using reference TRBV19 and TRBJ2-1, is DGGITQSPKYLFRKEGQNVTLSCEQNLNHDAMYWYRQDPGQGLRLIYYSQIVNDFQKGDIAEGYSVSREKKESFPLTVTSAQKNPTAFYLCASRAGSSLSSYNEQFFGPGTRLTVL.

The rearrangement uses TRBV2 and TRBJ2-1; D is unclear. This CDR3 spans 14 amino acids. Germline V gene lookup returns CDR1 SNHLY and CDR2 FYNNEI. The V gene lost 5 bases and the J gene lost 3 bases, with 11 bases spanning the gap. The CDR3 DNA is TGTGCCAGCAGTATGGGCACGTACTACAATGAGCAGTTCTTC. This gives the protein CASSMGTYYNEQFF.